The 3 T cell receptor beta chains given below trace back to one sample, sequenced in a study of tumor-infiltrating lymphocytes in primary liver carcinoma (dated by TCRdb to about 2017). These reads were obtained on an Illumina HiSeq 2500. Starting from roughly 540 ng total RNA, TCRbeta-specific cDNA was produced by reverse transcription with a constant-region primer and ProtoScript II reverse transcriptase. The TCRbeta libraries were prepared through three rounds of nested multiplex PCR following a slightly modified ARM-PCR procedure. The first two PCR rounds used multiplex TRBV1-TRBV30 forward primers with a Cbeta reverse primer, each for approximately 11 cycles. TCRdb reanalyzed the raw reads on its own, using fastp at Q25 for trimming and MiXCR for clone calling, and kept in-frame beta chains. Entries are consolidated by CDR3 protein sequence, retaining the most common genes and DNA. In all, the sample holds 300,000 to 350,000 distinct CDR3 sequences, and approximately 65% of those were seen once. Clones ranked in the top ten supply 5.5% to 7% of the sample.

Blood RNA was extracted from unsorted whole blood with TRIzol reagent; germline DNA came from the DNeasy Blood & Tissue kit. Sequencing was done on a sample of peripheral blood. The receptors here all came from a man between 35 and 55 years old with primary liver carcinoma and hepatitis B virus infection.

This clonotype was counted many times. J is TRBJ2-2 and V is TRBV4-1; D is possibly TRBD2 (5 bases). The V end lost 4 bases, the J end lost 2 bases, and 8 bases lay between the germline ends. The length of the CDR3 is 14 residues. Germline loops: CDR1 MGHRA, CDR2 YSYEKL. CDR3 in amino acids: CASSRTDNTGELFF. CDR3 nucleotide sequence: TGCGCCAGCAGCCGGACTGACAACACCGGGGAGCTGTTTTTT.

Note on this clonotype: This may arise from a read error, as a much more abundant clone is one base away. The chain joins TRBV4-1 to TRBJ2-7; D gene unclear. The CDR3 runs 13 residues. The germline CDR1 and CDR2 sequences are MGHRA and YSYEKL. The ends were cut back, 1 base at V and 8 bases at J, with 12 bases in the middle. The CDR3: CASSQGSVYKQYF. The DNA of the CDR3 is TGCGCCAGCAGCCAAGGAAGTGTTTACAAGCAGTACTTC.

Note on this clonotype: Sequence at one end of the junction differs from germline and may be a read error. J is TRBJ2-1 and V is TRBV30; no clear D. This CDR3 contains 18 residues. Germline V CDR1 and CDR2: GTSNPN, SVGIG (reference sequence). The CDR3 sequence: CAWSVRPVSADSPHEQFF. The CDR3 DNA sequence: TGTGCCTGGAGTGTACGCCCCGTGTCGGCAGATAGCCCACATGAGCAGTTCTTT. Filled out from reference TRBV30 and TRBJ2-1, the complete variable domain reads SQTIHQWPATLVQPVGSPLSLECTVEGTSNPNLYWYRQAAGRGLQLLFYSVGIGQISSEVPQNLSASRPQDRQFILSSKKLLLSDSGFYLCAWSVRPVSADSPHEQFFGPGTRLTVL.